This T cell receptor beta chain appears in the sequencing data of a study of T cell changes during pregnancy in multiple sclerosis. The V gene's germline CDR1 is SGHNT and CDR2 YYREEE (reference sequence). The junction had 8 bases not matched to a gene; V was cut back by 5 bases and J by 4 bases. The CDR3 has 14 residues. TCRdb's copy holds only in-frame clones and misses some; the assay was immunoSEQ multiplex PCR. This sample has around 60,000 clones, with approximately 92% found just once. The clonotype comes from a female donor with multiple sclerosis, enrolled in a pregnancy study. The chain recombines TRBV5-4 with TRBJ2-7; 8 bases fit TRBD1. Sequenced here: CD4+ T cells from peripheral blood mononuclear cells, sampled before pregnancy. The CDR3 sequence: CASSSRQGLYEQYF. The CDR3 DNA sequence: TGTGCCAGCAGTTCCAGACAGGGGCTTTACGAGCAGTACTTC.